This T cell receptor beta chain was retrieved from a study of cytomegalovirus exposure and HLA in healthy donors. Study-wide findings and caveats: Associated with cytomegalovirus, according to the listing, were some 150 TCR beta chains. In the 130 or so validation repertoires, about 95% of cluster scores exceeded 0, per a later analysis.

Assay used: immunoSEQ multiplex PCR; TCRdb lists only in-frame clones, some missing. The table lists about 140,000 clones, 80% to 90% of them singletons. The CDR3 spans 14 residues. V was pared by 4 bases and J by 4 bases, with 4 bases of the junction left unmatched. Germline values: CDR1 SGHTA, CDR2 FQGNSA. This clone was seen a few times. Its antigen is not known. This clonotype originated in a young man in good health and CMV-seronegative. This sequence joins TRBV7-2 and TRBJ2-5; 9 nucleotides match TRBD1. The sequenced material came from PBMCs. The CDR3 sequence is CASSSGQGGETQYF. CDR3 DNA sequence: TGTGCCAGCAGCTCGGGACAGGGTGGAGAGACCCAGTACTTC.